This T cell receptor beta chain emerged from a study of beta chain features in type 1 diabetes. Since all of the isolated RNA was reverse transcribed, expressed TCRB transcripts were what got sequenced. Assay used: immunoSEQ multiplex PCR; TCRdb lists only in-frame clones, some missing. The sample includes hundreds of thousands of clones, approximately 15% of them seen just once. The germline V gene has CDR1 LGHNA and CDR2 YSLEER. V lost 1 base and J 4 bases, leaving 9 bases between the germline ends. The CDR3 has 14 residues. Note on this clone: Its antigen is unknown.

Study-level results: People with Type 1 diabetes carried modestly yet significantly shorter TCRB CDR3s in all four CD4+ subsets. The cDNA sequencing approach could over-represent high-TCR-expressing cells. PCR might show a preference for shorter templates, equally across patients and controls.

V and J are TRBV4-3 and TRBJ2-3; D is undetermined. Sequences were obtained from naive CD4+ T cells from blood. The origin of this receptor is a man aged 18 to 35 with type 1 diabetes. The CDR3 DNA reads TGCGCCAGCAGCCAAGTATCTCAGGCAGATACGCAGTATTTT. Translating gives CASSQVSQADTQYF.